Each of the 10 T cell receptor beta chains below was sequenced from the same sample in a study of OX40 agonist ivuxolimab in advanced cancers. Measured with immunoSEQ multiplex PCR; TCRdb has only the in-frame clones, and not every one. Altogether under 65,000 clones are present, approximately 90% being singletons, with the ten largest covering around an eighth. Material: CD4+ or CD8+ T cells sorted from blood, obtained in a trial of the OX40 agonist ivuxolimab. These receptor sequences come from an adult with an advanced solid tumor such as melanoma, head and neck, liver or kidney cancer.

V is TRBV18 and J is TRBJ2-7, with D possibly being TRBD1 or TRBD2 (6 bases each). V was pared by 5 bases and J by 3 bases, with 20 bases between. The CDR3 extends over 16 amino acids. Germline CDR1 and CDR2: KGHSH and LQKENI. The CDR3 region is CASSSGGTGLIYEQYF. CDR3 bases: TGTGCCAGCTCATCTGGGGGCACGGGACTTATCTACGAGCAGTACTTC.

V gene TRBV5-5 combines with J gene TRBJ1-1; 9 bases are a match to TRBD1. CDR3 length: 14 amino acids. The junction had 2 bases not matched to a gene; V was cut back by 4 bases and J by 1 base. Germline CDR1 is SGHKS and CDR2 is YYEKEE (reference sequence). Here the CDR3 reads CASSGTGWNTEAFF. The CDR3 DNA reads as TGTGCCAGCAGCGGGACAGGGTGGAACACTGAAGCTTTCTTT.

The chain links TRBV28 to TRBJ1-5, with 7 bases matching TRBD1. Germline values: CDR1 MDHEN, CDR2 SYDVKM. The CDR3 is made up of 14 amino acids. V was pared by 3 bases and J by 7 bases, with 6 bases of the junction left unmatched. For the CDR3, the DNA is TGTGCCAGCAGTTTCAGGACAGGTGACCAGCCCCAGCATTTT. It codes for CASSFRTGDQPQHF.

The rearrangement links TRBV6-5 to TRBJ2-5; 13 bases are a match to TRBD2. The CDR3 loop spans 15 amino acids. Germline V gene data show CDR1 as MNHEY and CDR2 as SVGAGI. Losses at the gene ends were 5 bases for V and 5 bases for J; bases not matched to a gene: 5. CDR3 sequence: CASSRTSGRQETQYF. For the CDR3, the DNA is TGTGCCAGCAGTCGGACTAGCGGGAGACAGGAGACCCAGTACTTC.

The rearrangement links TRBV2 to TRBJ2-2, with D possibly TRBD2 on 6 matching bases. The V gene's germline CDR1 is SNHLY and CDR2 FYNNEI. The CDR3 totals 14 residues. V dropped 7 bases and J dropped 0 bases, with 9 bases sitting between them. The CDR3 reads CASKDYSNTGELFF. DNA for the CDR3: TGTGCCAGCAAGGACTACTCGAACACCGGGGAGCTGTTTTTT.

The chain combines TRBV28 with TRBJ2-7; weak D call: TRBD1 (6 bases). This CDR3 spans 14 amino acids. The germline V and J ends were trimmed by 5 bases and 3 bases, with 14 bases remaining between them. CDR1 is MDHEN and CDR2 is SYDVKM in the germline V gene. CDR3 bases: TGTGCCAGCAGTCTCCGGGACACTGACTACGAGCAGTACTTC. This codes for CASSLRDTDYEQYF.

This rearrangement joins TRBV6-6 to TRBJ2-7; possible D gene TRBD1, 6 bases. Germline V gene lookup returns CDR1 MNHNY and CDR2 SVGAGI (reference sequence). Trimming took 2 bases from V and 6 from J, leaving 14 bases between them. The CDR3 covers 14 residues. The CDR3 reads CASSYRAGAGEQYF. CDR3 nucleotides: TGTGCCAGCAGTTACCGGGCAGGGGCTGGCGAGCAGTACTTC.

The chain is built from TRBV4-1 and TRBJ1-5; TRBD1 is a possible D gene (5 bases). CDR3 length: 16 amino acids. Per the germline V gene, CDR1 is MGHRA and CDR2 is YSYEKL. With 4 bases removed from V and 5 bases from J, the gap between germline ends came to 18 bases. CDR3 protein: CASSPGGGRDDQPQHF. CDR3 in DNA: TGCGCCAGCAGCCCCGGAGGCGGGAGGGACGATCAGCCCCAGCATTTT.

The chain links TRBV4-1 to TRBJ1-2; 9 bases agree with TRBD1. Trimming took 1 base from V and 4 from J; bases not matched to a gene: 4. Germline assignment: CDR1 MGHRA and CDR2 YSYEKL. CDR3 length equals 15 residues. CDR3 region: CASSQAGTGFYGYTF. For the CDR3, the DNA is TGCGCCAGCAGCCAAGCCGGGACAGGGTTCTATGGCTACACCTTC.

V and J are TRBV7-9 and TRBJ1-1; maybe TRBD1 (6 bases). This CDR3 region has 13 residues. Trimming pared 10 bases from V and 1 base from J, leaving 13 bases between. The germline gives CDR1 SEHNR, CDR2 FQNEAQ (reference sequence). CDR3 sequence (DNA): TGTGCCACCCGACAGGATTCGAACACTGAAGCTTTCTTT. Encoded protein: CATRQDSNTEAFF.